This TCR beta chain was profiled in a study of T cells in localized non-small cell lung cancer. Germline loops: CDR1 LNHDA, CDR2 SQIVND (reference sequence). The CDR3 has 17 amino acids. V gave up 3 bases and J gave up 2 bases; unmatched junction bases: 8. The assay was immunoSEQ multiplex PCR, and TCRdb's table has in-frame clones only and misses some. The data show 75,000 to 90,000 clones, 80% to 90% seen once. Study outcomes and limitations: Peak T cell clonality was found in uninvolved adjacent lung, exceeding tumor. In adjacent lung appeared a median around 54 of the top 100 tumor clones.

Remarks on this clone: Its antigen is currently unknown.

Specimen: peripheral blood, collected before any cancer treatment. The source is a man aged 35-75 years with stage I lung adenocarcinoma. The chain is built from TRBV19 and TRBJ2-7, with 12 bases matching TRBD1. The CDR3 here is CASSMSGTGGLAYEQYF. Here the CDR3 DNA reads TGTGCCAGTAGTATGTCCGGGACAGGGGGCCTCGCCTACGAGCAGTACTTC.